The following is a T cell receptor (beta chain) sequence with its context. This entry is derived from a study of technical replicates of blood from a few donors. Libraries were prepared by immunoSEQ multiplex PCR; TCRdb keeps only in-frame clonotypes and omits some of them. In the table there are roughly 100,000 clones, 95% of which are singletons. This CDR3 is 16 amino acids long. In germline, CDR1 is MNHEY, CDR2 SMNVEV (reference sequence). The V gene lost 6 bases and the J gene lost 9 bases, with 24 bases spanning the gap. The receptor comes from a human donor in good health. This rearrangement joins TRBV27 to TRBJ2-1, with a tentative D call TRBD2 (6 bases). The specimen was T cells isolated from PBMCs. The CDR3 protein is CASSTTTERTKGEQFF. The CDR3 nucleotides read TGTGCCAGCAGCACGACAACGGAAAGGACTAAAGGTGAGCAGTTCTTC.